Shown below are 10 T cell receptor beta chains from a single sample sequenced in a study of blood T cell repertoires in COVID-19. The method was immunoSEQ multiplex PCR; TCRdb's version includes in-frame clones alone and lacks a portion of them. Of some 350,000 clones listed, about 90% are singletons. Sample: peripheral blood. Receptors originate from a man in his late teens or twenties with active or convalescent COVID-19.

This chain joins TRBV5-1 and TRBJ1-4; D unresolved. Per germline, CDR1 SGHRS and CDR2 YFSETQ. Trimming removed 0 bases at V and 4 bases at J, with 7 bases between. CDR3 length: 14 amino acids. The CDR3 DNA reads as TGCGCCAGCAGCTTGGACAGAAATAATGAAAAACTGTTTTTT. Translation: CASSLDRNNEKLFF.

CDR3 DNA: TGTGCCACCAGTGACACCGGGACAGGGAATGGCTACACCTTC. This translates into CATSDTGTGNGYTF. The genes are TRBV24-1 and TRBJ1-2; TRBD1 agrees at 9 bases. The CDR3 loop spans 14 amino acids. V trimming: 4 bases; J trimming: 6 bases; junction bases outside the gene matches: 5. Germline V gives CDR1 KGHDR, CDR2 SFDVKD.

The chain couples TRBV21-1 to TRBJ1-5. TRBV21-1 has pseudogene status. CDR3 length: 15 amino acids. CDR3 in amino acids: CASSQGAGGNQPQHF. The CDR3 DNA follows: TGTGCCAGCAGCCAAGGGGCGGGGGGCAATCAGCCCCAGCATTTT.

This clone was observed once. A junction boundary mismatches the germline segment, possibly from a read error. V and J are TRBV6-2 or TRBV6-3 and TRBJ2-2; TRBD1 matches 8 bases. The CDR3 runs to 15 residues. Germline CDR1 MNHEY, CDR2 SVGEGT. The CDR3 DNA sequence: TGTGCCAGCAGTTCACGACAGGGGAACCCCGGGGAGCTGTTTTTT. This translates into CASSSRQGNPGELFF.

The chain joins TRBV4-1 to TRBJ1-1, with 7 positions matching TRBD1. Trimming removed 3 bases from V and 3 bases from J; junction bases left unmatched: 7. CDR3 length: 15 residues. CDR1 is MGHRA, CDR2 YSYEKL, per germline. The CDR3 here is CASSQEGARYTEAFF. CDR3 DNA sequence: TGCGCCAGCAGCCAGGAGGGGGCGCGGTACACTGAAGCTTTCTTT.

This chain connects TRBV28 to TRBJ2-2, with D possibly matching TRBD2 (6 bases). With 3 bases removed from V and 5 bases from J, the gap between germline ends came to 16 bases. This CDR3 is 16 amino acids long. CDR1 MDHEN and CDR2 SYDVKM come from the germline V gene. The CDR3, as DNA: TGTGCCAGCAGTTTCGTGGACTACCGGGGTACCGGGGAGCTGTTTTTT. This translates into CASSFVDYRGTGELFF. The full variable domain, with the rest looked up from reference TRBV28 and TRBJ2-2, is DVKVTQSSRYLVKRTGEKVFLECVQDMDHENMFWYRQDPGLGLRLIYFSYDVKMKEKGDIPEGYSVSREKKERFSLILESASTNQTSMYLCASSFVDYRGTGELFFGEGSRLTVL.

This clone was counted once. V gene TRBV14 combines with J gene TRBJ2-2; D gene unclear. Germline V gene lookup returns CDR1 SGHDN and CDR2 FVKESK. The germline V and J ends were trimmed by 4 bases and 1 base, with 7 bases remaining between them. The CDR3 has 14 amino acids. The CDR3 spells CASSRDWNTGELFF. For the CDR3, the DNA is TGTGCCAGCAGCCGAGACTGGAACACCGGGGAGCTGTTTTTT.

This clone was counted a single time. V usage is TRBV15 and J usage is TRBJ2-4, with D perhaps TRBD1 (7 bases). The germline V and J ends were trimmed by 3 bases and 5 bases, with 14 bases remaining between them. The CDR3 is made up of 15 amino acids. Germline CDR1 LNHNV, CDR2 YYDKDF (reference sequence). CDR3 DNA sequence: TGTGCCACCAGCAGGGGAGGACAGGCAGAAAACATTCAGTACTTC. It codes for CATSRGGQAENIQYF. The full variable domain, its missing parts supplied by reference TRBV15 and TRBJ2-4, is DAMVIQNPRYQVTQFGKPVTLSCSQTLNHNVMYWYQQKSSQAPKLLFHYYDKDFNNEADTPDNFQSRRPNTSFCFLDIRSPGLGDTAMYLCATSRGGQAENIQYFGAGTRLSVL.

In the case of this clone: Germline is not matched at one junction end, which may reflect a read error. V gene TRBV3-1 (or the pseudogene TRBV3-2) combines with J gene TRBJ1-2; D is undetermined. CDR1 is LGHDT and CDR2 is YNNKEL in the germline V gene (reference sequence). The length of the CDR3 is 12 residues. The CDR3 loop is CASSPSGLARHF. In nucleotides, the CDR3 is TGTGCCAGCAGCCCGTCGGGGTTGGCCAGGCACTTC.

This rearrangement joins TRBV24-1 to TRBJ1-2, with 9 bases fitting TRBD1. This CDR3 is 14 amino acids long. J gave up 6 bases and V 3 bases, and 4 bases lay outside the gene matches. Germline V gene sequence: CDR1 KGHDR, CDR2 SFDVKD. CDR3 protein: CATSDADRGDGYTF. The CDR3 nucleotides read TGTGCCACCAGTGATGCGGACAGGGGTGATGGCTACACCTTC.